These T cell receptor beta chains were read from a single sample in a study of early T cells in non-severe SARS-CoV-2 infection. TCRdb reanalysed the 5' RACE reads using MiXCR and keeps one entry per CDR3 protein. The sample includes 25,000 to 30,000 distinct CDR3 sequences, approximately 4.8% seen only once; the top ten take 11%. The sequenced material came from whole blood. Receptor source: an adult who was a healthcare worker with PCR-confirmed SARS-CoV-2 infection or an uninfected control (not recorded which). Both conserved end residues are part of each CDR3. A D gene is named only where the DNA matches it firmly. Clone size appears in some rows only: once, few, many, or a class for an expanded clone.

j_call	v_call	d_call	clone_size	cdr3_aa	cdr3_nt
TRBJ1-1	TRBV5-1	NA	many	CASSLQGWTEAFF	TGCGCCAGCAGCCTACAGGGATGGACTGAAGCTTTCTTT
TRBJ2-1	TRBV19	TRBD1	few	CASSLSTGERYNEQFF	TGTGCCAGTAGTTTATCTACAGGGGAGCGCTACAATGAGCAGTTCTTC
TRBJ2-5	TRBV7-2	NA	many	CASSESQETQYF	TGTGCCAGCAGCGAGTCTCAAGAGACCCAGTACTTC
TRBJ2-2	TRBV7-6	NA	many	CASSWIQTGELFF	TGTGCCAGCAGCTGGATTCAAACCGGGGAGCTGTTTTTT
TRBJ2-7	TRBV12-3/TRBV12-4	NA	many	CASSPGSRAHEQYF	TGTGCCAGCAGTCCGGGATCCCGAGCCCACGAGCAGTACTTC
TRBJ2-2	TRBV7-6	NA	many	CASSSSPAGELFF	TGTGCCAGCAGCTCTAGTCCAGCCGGGGAGCTGTTTTTT
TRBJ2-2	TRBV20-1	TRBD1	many	CSAPKSGTGDTGELFF	TGCAGTGCCCCCAAATCCGGGACAGGGGACACCGGGGAGCTGTTTTTT
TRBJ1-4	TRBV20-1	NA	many	CSARLTIEKLFF	TGCAGTGCTAGACTAACTATCGAAAAACTGTTTTTT
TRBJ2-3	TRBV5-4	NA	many	CASSPPDRRTDTQYF	TGTGCCAGCAGCCCACCCGACAGAAGAACAGATACGCAGTATTTT
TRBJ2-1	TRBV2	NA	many	CASSERRVNEQFF	TGTGCCAGCAGTGAACGCAGGGTCAATGAGCAGTTCTTC
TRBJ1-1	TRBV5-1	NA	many	CASSLGGQMNTEAFF	TGCGCCAGCAGCTTGGGTGGTCAGATGAACACTGAAGCTTTCTTT
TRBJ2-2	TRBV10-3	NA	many	CAITATNTGELFF	TGTGCCATCACAGCCACGAACACCGGGGAGCTGTTTTTT
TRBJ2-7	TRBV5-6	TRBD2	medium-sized	CASSLRPGLAGETLSYEQYF	TGTGCCAGCAGCTTGAGGCCGGGACTAGCGGGAGAGACACTATCCTACGAGCAGTACTTC
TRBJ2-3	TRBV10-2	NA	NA	CASHEGADTQYF	TGCGCCAGTCACGAGGGGGCAGATACGCAGTATTTT
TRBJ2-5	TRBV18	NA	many	CASSPEETQYF	TGTGCCAGCTCGCCAGAAGAGACCCAGTACTTC
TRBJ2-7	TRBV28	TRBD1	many	CASSFSPRQGATYF	TGTGCCAGCAGTTTCTCCCCTCGGCAGGGGGCAACGTACTTC
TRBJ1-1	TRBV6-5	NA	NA	CASSYRRNTEAFF	TGTGCCAGCAGTTACAGACGGAACACTGAAGCTTTCTTT
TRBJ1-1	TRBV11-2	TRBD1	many	CASSGPRTGVSGGDEAFF	TGTGCCAGCAGCGGACCTCGGACAGGGGTCAGCGGGGGCGATGAAGCTTTCTTT
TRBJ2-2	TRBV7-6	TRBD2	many	CASSLAGRNTGELFF	TGTGCCAGTAGCCTAGCGGGCCGTAACACCGGGGAGCTGTTTTTT
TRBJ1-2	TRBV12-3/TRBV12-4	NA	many	CASSLNRNYGYTF	TGTGCCAGCAGTTTGAACAGGAACTATGGCTACACCTTC
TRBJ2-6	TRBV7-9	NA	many	CASSLGGANVLTF	TGTGCCAGCAGCTTAGGTGGGGCCAACGTCCTGACTTTC
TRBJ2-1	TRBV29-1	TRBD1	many	CSAPTGGIYNEQFF	TGCAGCGCCCCGACAGGGGGGATTTACAATGAGCAGTTCTTC
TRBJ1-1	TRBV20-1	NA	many	CSARDWGGAPTEAFF	TGCAGTGCTAGAGATTGGGGGGGAGCGCCCACTGAAGCTTTCTTT
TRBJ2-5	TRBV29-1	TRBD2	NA	CSVISLAEETQYF	TGCAGCGTTATTAGTCTAGCGGAAGAGACCCAGTACTTC
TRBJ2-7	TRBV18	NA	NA	CASSPGQSYEQYF	TGTGCCAGCTCACCTGGACAGTCCTACGAGCAGTACTTC
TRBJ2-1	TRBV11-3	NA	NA	CASSLRGSKPYNEQFF	TGTGCCAGCAGCTTAAGAGGGAGTAAACCATACAATGAGCAGTTCTTC
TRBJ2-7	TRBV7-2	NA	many	CASSLIGDYEQYF	TGTGCCAGCAGCTTAATAGGGGATTACGAGCAGTACTTC